This TCR beta chain was recovered during a study of blood T cell repertoires in COVID-19. TCRdb's copy holds only in-frame clones and misses some; the assay was immunoSEQ multiplex PCR. The sample holds about 330,000 clones; around 90% are singletons and the top ten take over 4.5%. Germline CDR1 is SGHRS and CDR2 is YFSETQ. This CDR3 spans 19 amino acids. Unmatched junction bases numbered 10, after V lost 0 bases and J lost 0 bases. Source material: PBMCs or T cells enriched from blood (not recorded which). The TCR comes from a man aged 25 to 40 who had recovered from COVID-19. The V gene is TRBV5-1, the J gene TRBJ2-3; 10 bases map to TRBD2. The CDR3, as DNA: TGCGCCAGCAGCTTGGTTCGGACTAGCGGTGCCTCTAGCACAGATACGCAGTATTTT. This translates into CASSLVRTSGASSTDTQYF. Supplemented by reference TRBV5-1 and TRBJ2-3, the full variable domain reads KAGVTQTPRYLIKTRGQQVTLSCSPISGHRSVSWYQQTPGQGLQFLFEYFSETQRNKGNFPGRFSGRQFSNSRSEMNVSTLELGDSALYLCASSLVRTSGASSTDTQYFGPGTRLTVL.